These 11 T cell receptor beta chains share one sample of origin, sequenced in a study of tumor-infiltrating lymphocytes in primary liver carcinoma. TCR beta cDNA was made from approximately 500 ng total RNA with a constant-region primer. Three rounds of nested multiplex PCR with slightly modified ARM-PCR produced TCR beta libraries. Two initial PCR rounds of about 11 cycles each paired TRBV1-TRBV30 forward primers with a C-beta reverse primer. TCRdb re-called the multiplex PCR reads through MiXCR, storing one row per CDR3 protein. The sample carries 310,000 or so distinct CDR3 sequences, 50% to 75% recorded once. Extraction also yielded germline DNA, while blood RNA was obtained from unsorted whole blood. What was sequenced was peripheral blood. Every receptor here comes from a woman between 25 and 40 years old with primary liver carcinoma and hepatitis B virus infection.

The chain is built from TRBV7-9 and TRBJ2-3; no clear D gene. Trimming cost V 6 bases and J 2 bases, with 9 bases left between them. Looked up from germline, CDR1 is SEHNR and CDR2 is FQNEAQ (reference sequence). The CDR3 is made up of 13 amino acids. CDR3 residues: CASRSRYTDTQYF. CDR3 DNA sequence: TGTGCCAGCAGATCCAGATACACAGATACGCAGTATTTT.

The chain couples TRBV6-2 or TRBV6-3 to TRBJ2-1; 8 positions agree with TRBD2. Germline V gene data show CDR1 as MNHEY and CDR2 as SVGEGT. After removal of 0 bases from V and 9 bases from J, the junction contained 10 bases not matched to a gene. This CDR3 has 16 amino acids. CDR3 nucleotide sequence: TGTGCCAGCAGTTACTCGACGGGAGGGAGAAACATTGAGCAGTTCTTC. It yields the protein CASSYSTGGRNIEQFF.

This clonotype came up many times. This chain links TRBV4-2 with TRBJ2-7; 7 bases agree with TRBD1. With 4 bases clipped from V and 1 base from J, the junction kept 7 bases outside the gene matches. Germline-derived CDR1 and CDR2 are LGHNA and YNFKEQ. The CDR3 contains 15 residues. The CDR3 DNA sequence: TGTGCCAGCAGCCCGGGACAGTCACCATCCTACGAGCAGTACTTC. Translated, it gives CASSPGQSPSYEQYF.

This clonotype was detected a few times. This chain joins TRBV5-1 and TRBJ1-1; D possibly corresponds to TRBD1 (6 bases). Between the trimmed V and J ends, which lost 3 bases and 6 bases, there was a span of 21 bases. This CDR3 is 16 amino acids long. CDR1 is SGHRS, CDR2 YFSETQ, per germline. In DNA form, the CDR3 reads TGCGCCAGCAGCTCAAAGCTGGACAGTGGCGACGCTGAAGCTTTCTTT. It codes for CASSSKLDSGDAEAFF.

This clonotype turned up a few times. V and J are TRBV5-6 and TRBJ1-2; 8 positions agree with TRBD1. Per the germline V gene, CDR1 is SGHDT and CDR2 is YYEEEE. V was pared by 2 bases and J by 6 bases, with 9 bases of the junction left unmatched. The CDR3 has 15 residues. The CDR3 bases are TGTGCCAGCAGCTTCCCCGGACAGGGACCGCATGGCTACACCTTC. It yields the protein CASSFPGQGPHGYTF. The full variable domain, with the rest looked up from reference TRBV5-6 and TRBJ1-2, is DAGVTQSPTHLIKTRGQQVTLRCSPKSGHDTVSWYQQALGQGPQFIFQYYEEEERQRGNFPDRFSGHQFPNYSSELNVNALLLGDSALYLCASSFPGQGPHGYTFGSGTRLTVV.

About this clonotype itself: The CDR3 does not end in the conserved phenylalanine or tryptophan, so this is likely a read error. The genes are TRBV11-2 and TRBJ2-2, with D hard to call. Germline V gene sequence: CDR1 SGHAT, CDR2 FQNNGV. Deletions cut 5 bases from V and 8 bases from J, with 12 bases between. The CDR3 is 13 residues long. The CDR3 nucleotides read TGTGCCAGCAGCCCTGCAAGCATAGGGGAGCTGTTTCTT. The encoded protein is CASSPASIGELFL.

This clonotype came up a few times. The V gene is TRBV30, the J gene TRBJ2-7; TRBD2 matches 8 bases. The germline CDR1 and CDR2 sequences are GTSNPN and SVGIG (reference sequence). V was clipped by 5 bases and J by 7 bases; unmatched bases: 10. There are 13 residues in the CDR3. CDR3 residues: CAWSVAGGREQYF. The CDR3 DNA reads as TGTGCCTGGTCGGTCGCGGGAGGAAGGGAGCAGTACTTC.

Concerning this clonotype: Possible read error: a much larger clone is one base away. J is TRBJ2-2 and V is TRBV4-3; a weak D match, TRBD2 (5 bases). CDR1 and CDR2 from the germline V gene are LGHNA and YSLEER. V was shortened by 7 bases and J by 1 base, with 13 bases between the two germline ends. The CDR3 sequence is 15 residues long. The CDR3 DNA follows: TGCGCCAGCAACCACTCCAGCGGGAACACCGGGGAGCTGTTTTTT. The encoded protein is CASNHSSGNTGELFF.

The rearrangement uses TRBV6-1 and TRBJ2-6, with 8 bases aligning to TRBD1. V lost 4 bases, J lost 12 bases, and 8 bases stayed unmatched. Germline lookup yields CDR1 MNHNS and CDR2 SASEGT. This CDR3 contains 14 residues. CDR3 sequence (DNA): TGTGCCAGCAGTGGGACAGGGTTTCCAAGCGTCCTGACTTTC. This encodes CASSGTGFPSVLTF.

This clonotype was seen only once. The CDR3 does not end in the conserved phenylalanine or tryptophan, so this is likely a read error. The DNA is omitted, as the CDR3 cannot be located on it reliably, and the CDR3 follows TCRdb's listing. The chain links TRBV11-2 to TRBJ1-2; the table's TRBD1 call for D was not verified on the DNA. Per germline, CDR1 SGHAT and CDR2 FQNNGV. The CDR3 contains 13 residues when both ends are counted. CDR3 in amino acids: CVSSFSPGDGYTC.

Concerning this clonotype itself: At one of its ends the junction is not consistent with the germline gene, which may arise from a read error. The V and J genes are TRBV11-2 and TRBJ2-7; a weak D match, TRBD1 (6 bases). The V gene's germline CDR1 is SGHAT and CDR2 FQNNGV. The CDR3 is 14 amino acids. Written as DNA, the CDR3 is TGTGTCAGCAGCTTAGTGTGGGGGCTTGGCGAGCAGTACTTC. Translating gives CVSSLVWGLGEQYF.